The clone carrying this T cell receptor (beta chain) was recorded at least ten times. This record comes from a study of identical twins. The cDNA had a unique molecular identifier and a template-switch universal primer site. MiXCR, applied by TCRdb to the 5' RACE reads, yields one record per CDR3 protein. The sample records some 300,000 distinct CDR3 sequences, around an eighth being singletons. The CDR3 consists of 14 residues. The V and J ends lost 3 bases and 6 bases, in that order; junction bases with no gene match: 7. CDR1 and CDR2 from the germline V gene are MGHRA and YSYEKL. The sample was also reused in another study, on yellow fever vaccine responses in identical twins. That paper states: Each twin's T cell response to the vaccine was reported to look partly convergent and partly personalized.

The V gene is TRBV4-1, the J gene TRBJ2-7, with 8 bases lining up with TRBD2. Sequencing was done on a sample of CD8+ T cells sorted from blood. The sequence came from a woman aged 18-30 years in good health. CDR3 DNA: TGCGCCAGCAGCCAGATTCCCGGGAGGGGCGAGCAGTACTTC. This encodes CASSQIPGRGEQYF.